This record concerns one T cell receptor (beta chain) sequence. Antigen: not known. CDR3 length: 14 amino acids. The ends were cut back, 3 bases at V and 4 bases at J, with 12 bases in the middle. Germline CDR1 reads LNHDA; CDR2 reads SQIVND (reference sequence). Vbeta (60) and Jbeta (13) primers were used in the PCR. The repertoire was sequenced with immunoSEQ multiplex PCR; TCRdb's copy has only in-frame clones and lacks some. Of fewer than 200,000 clones listed, around 82% are singletons. The data derive from a study of cytomegalovirus exposure and HLA in healthy donors. Study-level points and caveats: The authors judged a highly shared variant cluster likely a sequencing artifact.

This TCR derives from a middle-aged man in good health and CMV-seronegative. The sample taken for sequencing was PBMCs. The chain carries TRBV19 and TRBJ1-1; D might be TRBD1 (5 bases). CDR3 DNA: TGTGCCAGTAGTATCTTCTTCGGGGGCACTGAAGCTTTCTTT. Protein sequence: CASSIFFGGTEAFF.